This TCR beta chain was recovered during a study of shared clonotypes between healthy human individuals (dated by TCRdb to 2019 to 2021). Describing the broader study: The cohort included three men and two women between 18 and 49 years of age. For each donor, three plates each were used for CD4 naive and CD4 memory, two plates were used for CD8 naive, and one plate was used for CD8 memory. Blood TCR repertoires of four to six healthy adults were deeply sequenced to estimate repertoire size and the extent of clonotype sharing between individuals. To increase sequencing depth and limit assay-specific biases, TCR repertoire library preparation and sequencing were carried out by different laboratories using diverse techniques. Per donor, leukapheresis produced somewhere between about 0.94 and 8.9 billion PBMCs. What the study reported, not specific to this receptor: Clonotypes shared by all four sorted-subset donors showed higher generation probabilities than non-shared clonotypes. Across a handful of donors, roughly 5.4% of naive CD4, roughly 3.8% of naive CD8, 2% to 2.5% of memory CD4, and roughly 0.4% of memory CD8 clonotypes were shared. The small number of donors limited the genetic and exposure-history diversity represented. Sampling was restricted to blood, and TCR repertoires in tissues likely differ from the TCR repertoires found in blood. Naive subsets generally had larger estimated clonotype richness than memory subsets did. Pairwise subsampling led to the expectation that sequencing depth would affect the degree of clonotype sharing among donors. Even with the large sequencing depth, rarefaction of the sorted-subset datasets indicated that sequencing was incomplete.

The donors were healthy, HIV-negative adults who had no recently reported acute infections or vaccinations. Only Caucasian adults living in Nashville, Tennessee, USA were represented among the donors. Magnetic negative selection was used to enrich CD4+ T cells, after which naive cells were positively selected on CD45RA and the negative fraction became the memory subset. Blood was obtained by leukapheresis, after which PBMCs were separated by Ficoll-Histopaque density gradient centrifugation and cryopreserved in liquid nitrogen vapor phase. Analytical flow cytometry was used to check the purity and quantity of every magnetically sorted T cell population. Genomic DNA was isolated from each sorted fraction and quantified by UV absorbance on a Nanodrop 2000c. This clone was counted a few times. Its antigen remains unidentified. No much larger clonotype is one base removed from it; base qualities were not supplied. This same CDR3 is encoded by further DNA sequences in the sample.

TCR CDR3 regions were amplified from genomic DNA by multiplex PCR using the deep immunoSEQ assay. Extracted genomic DNA from each cell subset was distributed evenly across all wells of several immunoSEQ 96-well plates, and each plate was treated as a replicate. Each replicate PCR for sorted subsets received around 210 ng genomic DNA, equal to around 32,000 T cell genomes. Purified libraries were measured with a Qubit 3.0 fluorometer, size-checked on a Bioanalyzer 2100, and measured again with the KAPA Library Quantification kit. Every immunoSEQ 96-well plate was sequenced on a separate single-read 150-cycle Illumina NextSeq 550 flow cell. Per the authors' processing: Because the immunoSEQ output held only junctional sequences and lacked quality scores, the filtering could not match the filtering applied to full-length reads. To assign V/J genes and CDR3, sequences were annotated using PyIR, a Python wrapper for IgBLAST v1.9, with IMGT germline references. Reads were removed for weak V/J assignments (E-value above 1e-6), missing CDR3, stop codons, out-of-frame junctions, or ambiguous translated residues. V3J clonotypes were defined by identical inferred V gene, J gene, and CDR3 amino acid sequence. The percentage overlap between two repertoires was calculated by dividing the number of shared unique clonotypes by the size of the smaller repertoire. Richness of each repertoire was evaluated using RTK rarefaction, the Chao1 estimator, and Recon v2.1 estimates of unobserved clonotypes. For all TCRbeta clonotypes obtained by the gDNA method from four donors, generation probabilities were computed with OLGA. Drawn from immuneACCESS, this table holds only the in-frame rearrangements with V and J called that TCRdb kept. Clones are partly lost; checked studies trace under half to an unresolved V gene and leave the rest unexplained. D and trimming were read from the DNA, whereas the V and J calls and clone size are those reported in that table. This sample gives millions of clones in total; more than 80% of them show up just once. Of the sample, roughly 0.36% is held by the ten largest clones.

V and J are trimmed by 4 bases and 3 bases, and the gene matches miss 1 base of the junction. CDR1 and CDR2, per the germline V gene, are MDHEN and SYDVKM. The CDR3 runs 13 residues from the cysteine to the phenylalanine. Only the CDR3 DNA is retained, 39 bases long and in frame from the first base. This receptor was taken from a man younger than 35 in good health. Some clones in this sample may be carry-over from other donors' samples. The sequencing input was naive CD4+ T cells from PBMCs. Taken with the paper, the label for cell subset or site translates to: CD45RA+ positively selected. The chain employs TRBV28 and TRBJ1-2; 8 central nucleotides agree with TRBD1. The CDR3 loop reads CASSSTGDYGYTF. The base sequence is TGTGCCAGCAGTTCGACAGGGGACTATGGCTACACCTTC.